This T cell receptor beta chain originates from a study of shared clonotypes between healthy human individuals. Comments on this clone: Its cognate antigen is unknown.

Study-level points and caveats: Among donors, clonotype sharing was expected to be affected by sequencing depth.

Produced via immunoSEQ multiplex PCR; TCRdb's table is partial and in-frame only. The sample holds roughly 1,100,000 clones, 65% to 75% seen once. Source material: memory CD4+ T cells sorted from blood. As to subset: CD45RA-negative fraction. This clonotype originated in a man aged 18 to 29 in good health.

The CDR3 region has the DNA TGTGCCAGCAGGGGGGTTGGGGGAAATGGAAACACCATATATTTT. Encoded protein: CASRGVGGNGNTIYF. The chain recombines TRBV6-1 with TRBJ1-3, with D possibly TRBD1 on 5 matching bases. Germline-derived CDR1 and CDR2 are MNHNS and SASEGT. V dropped 6 bases and J dropped 3 bases, with 15 bases sitting between them. CDR3 length equals 15 residues.